A selection of T cell receptor beta chains follows, all from one sample in a study of shared T cell receptors in the human thymus. Data came from immunoSEQ multiplex PCR; TCRdb stores just in-frame clones and leaves some out. Here the sample spans 720,000 or so clones, approximately 85% being singletons. This sample was also put to use in a study of human thymus T cells.

The source material was thymocytes. The source of these receptors is a girl under three years old with a congenital heart defect. CDR3s include the opening cysteine and the closing phenylalanine or tryptophan. D genes are given only for firm matches. Part of the rows lack a size; the others show once, few, many or a class for expanded clones.

D gene	clone size	V gene	J gene	CDR3 DNA	CDR3 protein
TRBD1	-	TRBV7-2	TRBJ1-5	TGTGCCAGCAGCTTTCCCGGACAGGGACTCGGCCAGCCCCAGCATTTT	CASSFPGQGLGQPQHF
-	-	TRBV27	TRBJ1-5	TGTGCCAGCAGTCTTCGACAGAATCAGCCCCAGCATTTT	CASSLRQNQPQHF
TRBD1	-	TRBV6-1	TRBJ1-5	TGTGCCAGCAGTGAAGGGGACAGGGGATTATATCAGCCCCAGCATTTT	CASSEGDRGLYQPQHF
TRBD1	-	TRBV28	TRBJ1-6	TGTGCCAGCAGCCCAACAGGGGGTGAATATAATTCACCCCTCCACTTT	CASSPTGGEYNSPLHF
-	-	TRBV27	TRBJ2-7	TGTGCCAGCAGAAGAACCGGAGGGGATAATACCTACGAGCAGTACTTC	CASRRTGGDNTYEQYF
-	-	TRBV25-1	TRBJ2-1	TGTGCCAGCAGTGGTCTTTACAATGAGCAGTTCTTC	CASSGLYNEQFF
-	-	TRBV21-1	TRBJ2-2	TGTGCCAGCAGCAAATCTAGGAGGGGCACCGGGGAGCTGTTTTTT	CASSKSRRGTGELFF
TRBD1	-	TRBV5-1	TRBJ1-1	TGCGCCAGCAGCTTGGTTGGGACAGAGTTCGTGAACACTGAAGCTTTCTTT	CASSLVGTEFVNTEAFF
TRBD1	-	TRBV5-6	TRBJ2-7	TGTGCCAGCAGGTCCCGGACGGTAGGCCCCCACAGGGGGCACGAGCAGTACTTC	CASRSRTVGPHRGHEQYF
-	-	TRBV12-1	TRBJ1-6	TGTGCCAGCAGGAACCCAGGGGGCGGCCGGCAGCTCCACTTT	CASRNPGGGRQLHF
-	-	TRBV10-3	TRBJ2-7	TGTGCCATCCGCGAATTCTTGAGCGGGTCGAACTCCTACGAGCAGTACTTC	CAIREFLSGSNSYEQYF
-	few	TRBV4-1	TRBJ1-1	TGCGCCAGCAGCCAGCCGGACCCCGGGGAGACTGAAGCTTTCTTT	CASSQPDPGETEAFF
TRBD2	-	TRBV13	TRBJ2-2	TGTGCCAGCAGCCCAATCGGGGGAGGGCTTAACACCGGGGAGCTGTTTTTT	CASSPIGGGLNTGELFF
-	few	TRBV10-1	TRBJ2-5	TGCGCCAGCAGTGAGGGACCGGGAGTAGGTCAAGAGACCCAGTACTTC	CASSEGPGVGQETQYF
-	few	TRBV5-5	TRBJ1-3	TGTGCCAGCAGCAGCAGGGGCCCCTTTCCTGGAAACACCATATATTTT	CASSSRGPFPGNTIYF
-	-	TRBV6-1	TRBJ1-2	TGTGCCAGCAGGGCCCAGGGCTACACCTTC	CASRAQGYTF
-	-	TRBV5-1	TRBJ2-1	TGCGCCAGCAGCTTGGTTTCCAGGTTAAATGAGCAGTTCTTC	CASSLVSRLNEQFF
TRBD2	once	TRBV11-2	TRBJ2-7	TGTGCCAGCAGCTTAGGCGGTCTAGCGGGGATTGCCCTACCCTACGATACGAACTTC	CASSLGGLAGIALPYDTNF
TRBD1	-	TRBV5-1	TRBJ2-2	TGCGCCAGCAGCTTGGGCGGACAGGAATGGGCAATGAACACCGGGGAGCTGTTTTTT	CASSLGGQEWAMNTGELFF
-	-	TRBV21-1	TRBJ2-7	TGTGCCAGCACCCATGCGGTCTGGAAACATTCCCGTTACTACGAGCAGTACTTC	CASTHAVWKHSRYYEQYF
-	few	TRBV5-1	TRBJ2-7	TGCGCCAGCAGCTTGGCCCCGCAGGGCTACGAGCAGTACTTC	CASSLAPQGYEQYF
TRBD1	-	TRBV30	TRBJ1-6	TGTGCCTGGAGCGAGGGACAGGGAGGATATAATTCACCCCTCCACTTT	CAWSEGQGGYNSPLHF
-	-	TRBV5-1	TRBJ1-1	TGCGCCAGCTCTACGATGGTTAACACTGAAGCTTTCTTT	CASSTMVNTEAFF
-	-	TRBV28	TRBJ2-7	TGTGCCAGCAGTTTACTGAAGTTACGGATGAGCTCTAGGTCCTACGAGCAGTACTTC	CASSLLKLRMSSRSYEQYF
-	-	TRBV19	TRBJ1-5	TGTGCCAGTAACAGGGGCAATCAGCCCCAGCATTTT	CASNRGNQPQHF